A selection of T cell receptor beta chains follows, all from one sample in a study of T-cell reconstitution after alpha-beta-depleted transplantation in children. TCRdb re-analysed the PCR reads in MiXCR, keeping a single row per CDR3 protein. The table shows over 400,000 distinct CDR3 sequences, with approximately 42% occurring only once. Sequences were derived from PBMCs, sampled before TCRalphabeta/CD19-depleted stem cell transplant. Source of these receptors: a girl aged 2 to 9 with aplastic anemia, due to receive a stem cell transplant. CDR3s include the opening cysteine and the closing phenylalanine or tryptophan. D genes are given only for firm matches. Clone size, where shown, is once, few, many, or a class for clones that have expanded.

>few|.|TRBV7-3|TRBJ2-3
TGTGCCAGCAGCAACCATGTTGGGGGAGTTGGCACAGATACGCAGTATTTT
CASSNHVGGVGTDTQYF
>.|.|TRBV6-2/TRBV6-3|TRBJ1-1
TGTGCCAGCAGCCAAATAGTACCGAATGAAGCTTTCTTT
CASSQIVPNEAFF
>.|TRBD2|TRBV19|TRBJ2-3
TGTGCCAGTAGTTCCCCGACTAGCGGGAGGACCGCAGATACGCAGTATTTT
CASSSPTSGRTADTQYF
>.|.|TRBV4-1|TRBJ2-3
TGCGCCAGCAGCCAAGATCCGCCTAGCGCTGCAGATACGCAGTATTTT
CASSQDPPSAADTQYF
>many|.|TRBV5-1|TRBJ1-5
TGCGCCAGCAGCTTAGGCCAGGGGAACAATCAGCCCCAGCATTTT
CASSLGQGNNQPQHF
>few|.|TRBV6-5|TRBJ2-1
TGTGCCAGCAGTTACGAGGGGAGCTCCTACAATGAGCAGTTCTTC
CASSYEGSSYNEQFF
>few|.|TRBV7-3|TRBJ1-3
TGTGCCAGCAGCTCAAAAGCCCATCCTGGAAACACCATATATTTT
CASSSKAHPGNTIYF
>.|TRBD2|TRBV5-6|TRBJ2-1
TGTGCCAGCAGCTTAGAAGGTTGGGGGGGAGGCTACAATGAGCAGTTCTTC
CASSLEGWGGGYNEQFF
>.|.|TRBV12-2|TRBJ2-3
TGTGCAAGTCGCCCCGCCCCCCTAGCGGGGGAGAGCACAGATACGCAGTATTTT
CASRPAPLAGESTDTQYF
>.|.|TRBV2|TRBJ2-3
TGTGCCACTCGGAGAGTCCCAAGCACAGATACGCAGTATTTT
CATRRVPSTDTQYF
>.|.|TRBV30|TRBJ2-7
TGTGCCTACAGTGCCCTCTCCTACGAGCAGTACTTC
CAYSALSYEQYF
>many|.|TRBV15|TRBJ2-7
TGTGCCACCAGCTCGGGGGGAAGACAGGCCTTCTACGAGCAGTACTTC
CATSSGGRQAFYEQYF
>many|TRBD1|TRBV3-1|TRBJ2-3
TGTGCCAGCAGCCAAATCCCGGGACAGGGAGATACGCAGTATTTT
CASSQIPGQGDTQYF
>few|.|TRBV15|TRBJ2-3
TGTGCCACCAGCAGAACCATTAGCGGAGCGACTTCTAGCACAGATACGCAGTATTTT
CATSRTISGATSSTDTQYF
>.|TRBD2|TRBV4-1|TRBJ2-7
TGCGCCAGCAGCCAAGTAAAAGCGGGGTCGTACGAGCAGTACTTC
CASSQVKAGSYEQYF
>.|.|TRBV7-3|TRBJ2-3
TGTGCCAGCAGCGCCGACAGGCAAGGGCAGTATTTT
CASSADRQGQYF
>.|.|TRBV28|TRBJ2-7
TGTGCCAGCAGCACCTTCCAGGGGAGCCACGACGAGCAGTACTTC
CASSTFQGSHDEQYF
>many|TRBD2|TRBV12-3/TRBV12-4|TRBJ2-1
TGTGCCAGCAGTTTCGAGCAGACTAGCGGAGCCTACAATGAGCAGTTCTTC
CASSFEQTSGAYNEQFF
>many|.|TRBV20-1|TRBJ1-1
TGCAGTGCTAGTGGGTTACAGGGAAAAGGAGCTTTCTTT
CSASGLQGKGAFF
>.|TRBD2|TRBV11-3|TRBJ2-3
TGTGCCAGCAGCCGTACTAGCGGGACGCGCACAGATACGCAGTATTTT
CASSRTSGTRTDTQYF
>.|.|TRBV12-3/TRBV12-4|TRBJ2-5
TGTGCCAGCAGTTTCGGGAGCGGGGAGACCCAGTACTTC
CASSFGSGETQYF
>many|.|TRBV20-1|TRBJ2-1
TGCAGTGCCACCCTATGGGGAGGCTCCTACAATGAGCAGTTCTTC
CSATLWGGSYNEQFF
>few|TRBD2|TRBV20-1|TRBJ2-3
TGCAGTGCTAGAAGGGGACTAGCGGTAAATCCAGATACGCAGTATTTT
CSARRGLAVNPDTQYF
>.|.|TRBV6-1|TRBJ2-2
TGTGCCAGCAGTGAAAACGGGTGGGCGAACACCGGGGAGCTGTTTTTT
CASSENGWANTGELFF
>few|TRBD1|TRBV29-1|TRBJ2-7
TGCAGCGTTGAGAAGGGGGCCTCCGAGCAGTACTTC
CSVEKGASEQYF
>.|.|TRBV5-5|TRBJ2-7
TGTGCCAGCAGCTTATATGACAGTTCCTACGAGCAGTACTTC
CASSLYDSSYEQYF